Following are 15 T cell receptor beta chains from one sample sequenced in a study of T-cell reconstitution after alpha-beta-depleted transplantation in children. This sample's TCRbeta library carried unique molecular identifier barcodes. TCRdb itself ran the PCR reads through MiXCR, one entry per CDR3 protein. The sample lists about 900,000 distinct CDR3 sequences; about 26% were seen once. The sequencing here drew on PBMCs, mostly from graft donor cells, taken 360 days after TCRalphabeta/CD19-depleted stem cell transplant. The receptors stem from a boy under two years old who had a stem cell transplant for SCID, so the T cells may come from the graft donor.

At least ten counts were recorded for this clonotype. The CDR3 is CASSPKGGYPHNEQFF. DNA of the CDR3: TGTGCCAGCAGCCCAAAGGGGGGGTACCCCCACAATGAGCAGTTCTTC. The chain employs TRBV7-9 and TRBJ2-1; possibly TRBD2 for D (7 bases). Looked up from germline, CDR1 is SEHNR and CDR2 is FQNEAQ (reference sequence). The CDR3 contains 16 residues. With 5 bases removed from V and 5 bases from J, the gap between germline ends came to 19 bases.

This clonotype was recorded a few times. CDR3 protein: CASSIAGVDSSYNEQFF. The CDR3 nucleotides are TGTGCCAGTAGTATAGCGGGTGTGGATAGCTCCTACAATGAGCAGTTCTTC. The chain combines TRBV19 with TRBJ2-1, with unresolved D. Trimming removed 1 base at V and 0 bases at J, with 13 bases between. Germline CDR1 LNHDA, CDR2 SQIVND (reference sequence). The CDR3 loop spans 17 amino acids.

The rearrangement joins TRBV15 to TRBJ2-1, with unresolved D. V was cut by 1 base and J by 7 bases, with 11 bases left in between. CDR3 length: 14 amino acids. Germline CDR1 and CDR2: LNHNV and YYDKDF (reference sequence). The CDR3 sequence: CATSRVRVRNEQFF. The DNA for the CDR3 is TGTGCCACCAGCAGAGTTAGGGTTCGGAATGAGCAGTTCTTC. Using reference TRBV15 and TRBJ2-1 for the parts outside the CDR3, the full variable domain is DAMVIQNPRYQVTQFGKPVTLSCSQTLNHNVMYWYQQKSSQAPKLLFHYYDKDFNNEADTPDNFQSRRPNTSFCFLDIRSPGLGDTAMYLCATSRVRVRNEQFFGPGTRLTVL.

This clonotype was observed a few times. J is TRBJ2-7 and V is TRBV29-1; the match to TRBD2 covers 7 bases. CDR1 is SQVTM and CDR2 is ANQGSEA in the germline V gene. This CDR3 spans 14 amino acids. With 6 bases clipped from V and 2 bases from J, the junction kept 10 bases outside the gene matches. This chain's CDR3 is CSVGSRGRAYEQYF. The CDR3 DNA reads as TGCAGCGTCGGGAGTAGAGGGAGGGCCTACGAGCAGTACTTC.

This clonotype occurred many times. The chain is built from TRBV7-2 and TRBJ2-7, with D possibly TRBD2 on 5 matching bases. From germline, CDR1 is SGHTA and CDR2 FQGNSA. The length of the CDR3 is 14 residues. V shed 2 bases and J shed 1 base, with 9 bases lying between them. This chain's CDR3 is CASSLSTGSYEQYF. The CDR3, as DNA: TGTGCCAGCAGCTTATCCACGGGATCCTACGAGCAGTACTTC.

The chain joins TRBV5-1 to TRBJ2-7; D remains unclear. The CDR3 sequence is 14 residues long. Trimming shortened V by 0 bases and J by 3 bases, and 10 bases separated the two germline ends. Germline V gene data show CDR1 as SGHRS and CDR2 as YFSETQ. CDR3 sequence (DNA): TGCGCCAGCAGCTTGGTCGTGGCAGACTACGAGCAGTACTTC. This gives the protein CASSLVVADYEQYF.

V and J are TRBV9 and TRBJ2-3, with 15 bases fitting TRBD2. This CDR3 region has 17 residues. CDR1 is SGDLS, CDR2 YYNGEE, per germline. V trimming: 3 bases; J trimming: 2 bases; junction bases outside the gene matches: 4. The CDR3 spells CASSGGLAGGTTDTQYF. DNA for the CDR3: TGTGCCAGCAGCGGCGGACTAGCGGGGGGGACCACAGATACGCAGTATTTT.

This clonotype was counted only a few times. This chain connects TRBV15 to TRBJ2-7; weak D call: TRBD2 (7 bases). The CDR3 contains 16 residues. The V and J ends lost 6 bases and 5 bases respectively, with 23 bases between them. Germline CDR1 LNHNV, CDR2 YYDKDF (reference sequence). The CDR3 protein is CATSIEGRGGLNEQYF. The CDR3 coding sequence is TGTGCCACCAGTATCGAGGGGAGGGGGGGCCTAAACGAGCAGTACTTC.

This clonotype was picked up a small number of times. The rearrangement uses TRBV27 and TRBJ2-2; TRBD2 matches 10 bases. The J segment lost 6 bases and the V segment lost 2 bases, leaving 3 bases of the junction unmatched. Germline CDR1 reads MNHEY; CDR2 reads SMNVEV (reference sequence). This CDR3 is built from 15 residues. CDR3 sequence reads: CASSLLAGVSGELFF. As DNA, the CDR3 is TGTGCCAGCAGTTTACTAGCGGGGGTATCCGGGGAGCTGTTTTTT.

The rearrangement joins TRBV4-3 to TRBJ1-1; maybe TRBD1 (6 bases). Germline assignment: CDR1 LGHNA and CDR2 YSLEER. The V end was cut by 1 base, the J end by 2 bases, with 17 bases between. The CDR3 contains 17 residues. CDR3 sequence (DNA): TGCGCCAGCAGCCAAGGGCCCGGGGGCGGGCCAAACACTGAAGCTTTCTTT. Encoded protein: CASSQGPGGGPNTEAFF.

This clonotype was seen a few times. The V and J genes are TRBV24-1 and TRBJ2-3; the match to TRBD1 covers 8 bases. The CDR3 covers 14 residues. Per germline, CDR1 KGHDR and CDR2 SFDVKD. V lost 10 bases, J lost 4 bases, and 9 bases stayed unmatched. The CDR3 protein is CATQGAEGPDTQYF. CDR3 sequence (DNA): TGTGCCACGCAGGGGGCCGAGGGCCCAGATACGCAGTATTTT.

This clonotype has more than one count but fewer than ten. The J gene is TRBJ2-7, the V gene TRBV20-1; 8 nucleotides line up with TRBD1. Unmatched junction bases numbered 5, after V lost 2 bases and J lost 5 bases. From germline, CDR1 is DFQATT and CDR2 SNEGSKA (reference sequence). The CDR3 runs to 13 residues. CDR3 region: CSARRDRNNEQYF. CDR3 DNA sequence: TGCAGTGCTAGAAGGGACAGGAACAACGAGCAGTACTTC.

V and J are TRBV19 and TRBJ2-6, with a weak D call TRBD2 (5 bases). This CDR3 has 16 residues. Trimming shortened V by 1 base and J by 2 bases, and 9 bases separated the two germline ends. Germline CDR1 reads LNHDA; CDR2 reads SQIVND (reference sequence). The CDR3 is CASSIGLATGANVLTF. CDR3 nucleotide sequence: TGTGCCAGTAGTATAGGGCTAGCTACTGGGGCCAACGTCCTGACTTTC.

This clonotype was observed at least ten times. One junction end does not reproduce the germline sequence, and a read error may be involved. The chain links TRBV5-1 to TRBJ2-2; D gene ambiguous. CDR1 SGHRS and CDR2 YFSETQ come from the germline V gene. This CDR3 is built from 15 residues. CDR3 bases: TGTGCCAGCAGCTTAGCTGGTCTGAACACCGGGGAGCTGTTTTTT. This encodes CASSLAGLNTGELFF. Variable domain in full (rest from reference TRBV5-1 and TRBJ2-2): KAGVTQTPRYLIKTRGQQVTLSCSPISGHRSVSWYQQTPGQGLQFLFEYFSETQRNKGNFPGRFSGRQFSNSRSEMNVSTLELGDSALYLCASSLAGLNTGELFFGEGSRLTVL.

The rearrangement uses TRBV11-2 and TRBJ1-2, with no clear D. CDR1 and CDR2 from the germline V gene are SGHAT and FQNNGV. The CDR3 totals 13 residues. V lost 5 bases to trimming and J lost 5 bases, with 12 bases between them. CDR3 sequence reads: CASSPRIGYGYTF. In DNA form, the CDR3 reads TGTGCCAGCAGCCCGCGCATAGGTTATGGCTACACCTTC.